The source of this TCR beta chain is a study of blood T cell repertoires in COVID-19 (dated by TCRdb to between 2020 and 2021). As for the study more broadly: Collaborator samples came from the United States, Italy and Spain and covered acute and convalescent phases of COVID-19. The material from the prospective study consisted of cDNA or gDNA derived from T cells, B-cell-depleted T cells, or PBMCs. Subjects who had been exposed to COVID-19, were actively infected with it, or had recovered from it provided the deeply sampled blood TCRbeta repertoires that made up the dataset. The repertoires were made available in a free public database intended to serve as a resource for research on the immune response to SARS-CoV-2. The samples were drawn from two sources: the first 160 participants of the ongoing ImmuneRACE study, and 1,200 or so subjects contributed by 6 global collaborators. A de-identified subject ID, COVID-19 status, age in years and sex were almost always included in the sample metadata. Where available, HLA class I and class II types were obtained from metadata supplied by the sample provider rather than from assay-based typing. The investigation overall reported the following: Clinical and demographic metadata were provided uncurated, with the amount varying by source and participant.

Spanning cysteine to phenylalanine, the CDR3 consists of 14 amino acids. The kept DNA is CDR3 alone, 42 bases in frame from the first base. The germline V end is reduced by 3 bases and the J end by 7 bases; junction bases left unmatched: 6. The germline V gene (reference sequence) supplies CDR1 GTSNPN and CDR2 SVGIG. This clone was picked up one time. Its cognate antigen has yet to be identified. Base quality data are lacking; no much larger clone is found one base away. In the prospective study, participants were 18 to 89 years old, resided in about two dozen geographic areas of the United States, and were enrolled through a virtual design. In the prospective study, participants were assigned to cohorts based on the clinical history participants reported in a screening survey and a study questionnaire. Exposed participants were defined as having been in contact with someone with a PCR-confirmed or clinician-diagnosed COVID-19 case within 2 weeks of study entry. Each participant in the prospective study had whole blood, serum and a nasopharyngeal or oropharyngeal swab collected by mobile phlebotomists. Participants in the prospective study had the option to provide additional blood draws and questionnaires over a 2-month period. Prospective study blood samples were shipped either frozen or at room temperature before DNA extraction.

TCRbeta CDR3 regions were amplified from genomic DNA by means of the immunoSEQ Assay, a bias-controlled multiplex PCR. Concerning the study's data processing: Within the assay, amplification of reference gene primers was used to estimate how many nucleated cells each sample contained. To quantify the absolute abundance of each unique TCRbeta CDR3 rearrangement, sequence reads were collapsed and filtered. Productive Simpson clonality was computed per sample as the square root of Simpson's diversity index over productive rearrangements. TCRdb limited this immuneACCESS table to in-frame rearrangements with V and J called. A share of clones is missing; checked studies link under half to unresolved V genes, and the rest is unexplained. From that table come the V and J calls and clone size; the DNA was used to work out D and trimming. The sample includes tens of thousands of clones, with roughly two thirds observed a single time. The top ten clones comprise approximately 51% of the sample.

The sequence is built from TRBV30 and TRBJ1-4; 9 bases in between match TRBD1. This receptor was obtained from a woman aged 60-75 years who had been exposed to COVID-19. The sample comprised PBMCs or T cells enriched from blood (not recorded which). The CDR3 corresponds to CAWRLDRGGEKLFF. The nucleotides are TGTGCCTGGAGGTTGGACAGGGGAGGTGAAAAACTGTTTTTT.